The clone carrying this T cell receptor beta chain was seen only a few times. The data derive from a study of blood T cell repertoires in COVID-19. Trimming took 7 bases from V and 6 from J, leaving 16 bases between them. Germline CDR1 WNHNN, CDR2 SYGVQD (reference sequence). There are 13 residues in the CDR3. This table comes from immunoSEQ multiplex PCR, and its TCRdb copy is limited to in-frame clones, with some not included. The sample records about 89,000 clones, around 88% being singletons. Sequenced sample: peripheral blood. The clonotype comes from a man between 60 and 70 years old with acute or convalescent COVID-19. This chain links TRBV10-1 with TRBJ2-7; possibly TRBD2 for D (5 bases). In DNA form, the CDR3 reads TGCGCCAGCATCATGCCCGGGGTACGCGAGCAGTACTTC. Its protein product is CASIMPGVREQYF.